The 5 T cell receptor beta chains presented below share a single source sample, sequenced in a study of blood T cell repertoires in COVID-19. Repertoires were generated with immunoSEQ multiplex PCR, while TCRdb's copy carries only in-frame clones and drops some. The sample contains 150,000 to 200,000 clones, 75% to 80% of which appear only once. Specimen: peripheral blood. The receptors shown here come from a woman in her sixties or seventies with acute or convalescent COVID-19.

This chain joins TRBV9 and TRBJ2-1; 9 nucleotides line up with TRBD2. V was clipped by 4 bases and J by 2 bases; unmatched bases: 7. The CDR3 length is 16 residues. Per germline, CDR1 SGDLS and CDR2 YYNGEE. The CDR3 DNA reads TGTGCCAGCAGCATTAGCGGGAGTCCCCCCTACAATGAGCAGTTCTTC. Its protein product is CASSISGSPPYNEQFF.

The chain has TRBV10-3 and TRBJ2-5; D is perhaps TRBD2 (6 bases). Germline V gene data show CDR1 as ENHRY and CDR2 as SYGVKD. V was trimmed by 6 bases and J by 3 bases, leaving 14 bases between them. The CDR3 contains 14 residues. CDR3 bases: TGTGCCATCAGGTCCGGGAGCGCGGAAGAGACCCAGTACTTC. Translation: CAIRSGSAEETQYF.

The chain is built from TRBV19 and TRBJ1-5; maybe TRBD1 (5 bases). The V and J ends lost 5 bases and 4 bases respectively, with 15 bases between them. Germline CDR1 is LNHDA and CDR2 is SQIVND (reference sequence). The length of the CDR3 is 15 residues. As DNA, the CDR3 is TGTGCCAGTAGTCACCAGGGTTTCATTAATCAGCCCCAGCATTTT. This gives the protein CASSHQGFINQPQHF.

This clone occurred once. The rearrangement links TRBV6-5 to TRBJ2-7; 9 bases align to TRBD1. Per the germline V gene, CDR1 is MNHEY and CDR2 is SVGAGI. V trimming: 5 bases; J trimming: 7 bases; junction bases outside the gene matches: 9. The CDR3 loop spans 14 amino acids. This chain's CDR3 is CASSIRDREEEQYF. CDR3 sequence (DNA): TGTGCCAGCAGTATCCGGGACAGGGAGGAAGAGCAGTACTTC.

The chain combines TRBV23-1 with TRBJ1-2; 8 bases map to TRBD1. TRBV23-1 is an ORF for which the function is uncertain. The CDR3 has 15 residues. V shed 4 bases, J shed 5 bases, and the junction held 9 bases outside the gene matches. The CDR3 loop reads CASSPTGAGRYGYTF. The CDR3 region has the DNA TGCGCCAGCAGTCCGACAGGGGCCGGGAGATATGGCTACACCTTC.